This TCR beta chain derives from a study of shared clonotypes between healthy human individuals. Study-level findings and limits: Blood was the only sampled material, and tissue repertoires likely differ.

Here immunoSEQ multiplex PCR was the method, and the copy in TCRdb shows in-frame clones only, minus some. The table has approximately 95,000 clones, about two thirds seen once. In germline, CDR1 is LGHNA, CDR2 YSLEER. V gave up 3 bases and J gave up 4 bases; unmatched junction bases: 6. The CDR3 contains 14 residues. A remark on this clone: Its antigen remains unknown.

The chain employs TRBV4-3 and TRBJ2-7; 7 nucleotides agree with TRBD2. The receptor comes from a man aged 25 to 40 in good health. Sequencing was carried out using memory CD8+ T cells sorted from blood. Documented subset: CD45RO+ cells pooled with CCR7-negative TemRA cells. The CDR3 DNA follows: TGCGCCAGCAGCCAGCGACCGGGGGGTTACGAGCAGTACTTC. Translating gives CASSQRPGGYEQYF.